This TCR beta chain was profiled in a study of cytomegalovirus exposure and HLA in healthy donors. Whole-study results and caveats: Later analysis found that TCR beta chains associated with HLA were more clonally expanded than other, equally common chains. Prior analysis indicated that the majority of TCR beta V segments exhibited productivity approximately 87% or approximately 30% of the time. HLA alleles were associated with roughly 17,000 TCR beta sequences in a later analysis at 0.05 false discovery rate.

The CDR3 is 14 amino acids. CDR1 is SGHNT, CDR2 YYREEE, per germline (reference sequence). Trimming left V 3 bases short and J 9 bases short, with 16 bases between. As to this clone: Its antigen is not known.

Use of 60 Vbeta and 13 Jbeta primers characterized the PCR. Per the original data handling: Among the unique TCR beta chains that a later analysis counted, around 82 million in all, roughly 11 million were shared. Sequencing used immunoSEQ multiplex PCR; TCRdb keeps in-frame clones, though not all of them. Clone size and V and J calls were adopted from that table, with D and trimming inferred from the DNA. The sample has approximately 190,000 clones; 75% to 90% are singletons. The chain couples TRBV5-4 to TRBJ2-1; D is perhaps TRBD1 (7 bases). This TCR came from a man aged 25 to 40 in good health and CMV-seronegative. Sequenced input: PBMCs. For the CDR3, the DNA is TGTGCCAGCAGCTCGCGGCAGGGGGGAGGTGAGCAGTTCTTC. Encoded protein: CASSSRQGGGEQFF.